These 15 T cell receptor beta chains originate from one sample sequenced in a study of T cell changes during pregnancy in multiple sclerosis. Sequenced by immunoSEQ multiplex PCR; TCRdb stores in-frame clones only, minus some. The profile shows approximately 50,000 clones, 90% of them singletons. The sequenced sample was peripheral blood, obtained in the third trimester of pregnancy. The receptors come from a female donor in good health, enrolled as a control in a pregnancy study.

This clone occurred once. The rearrangement links TRBV6-5 to TRBJ1-1; TRBD1 might be the D (5 bases). In germline, CDR1 is MNHEY, CDR2 SVGAGI. V lost 0 bases and J lost 7, with 15 bases in between. The CDR3 has 15 amino acids. CDR3 sequence reads: CASSYSWGRVDEAFF. The CDR3 region has the DNA TGTGCCAGCAGTTACTCTTGGGGCAGGGTCGATGAAGCTTTCTTT.

This clone came up a few times. The V gene is TRBV5-6, the J gene TRBJ1-1; no reliable D call. The CDR3 totals 12 residues. V was trimmed by 4 bases and J by 5 bases, leaving 9 bases between them. Germline lookup yields CDR1 SGHDT and CDR2 YYEEEE. CDR3 loop: CASSPGGTEAFF. CDR3 nucleotide sequence: TGTGCCAGCAGCCCGGGTGGGACTGAAGCTTTCTTT. Supplemented by reference TRBV5-6 and TRBJ1-1, the full variable domain reads DAGVTQSPTHLIKTRGQQVTLRCSPKSGHDTVSWYQQALGQGPQFIFQYYEEEERQRGNFPDRFSGHQFPNYSSELNVNALLLGDSALYLCASSPGGTEAFFGQGTRLTVV.

This sequence joins TRBV7-8 and TRBJ2-7; 12 nucleotides line up with TRBD2. The CDR3 has 16 residues. V dropped 5 bases and J dropped 1; count of bases not matched to a gene: 6. Germline CDR1 and CDR2: SGHVS and FQNEAQ. The CDR3 coding sequence is TGTGCCAGCAGCCTGTCGACTAGCGGGAGTTCCTACGAGCAGTACTTC. This gives the protein CASSLSTSGSSYEQYF. The variable domain in full, with the rest retrieved from reference TRBV7-8 and TRBJ2-7, is GAGVSQSPRYKVAKRGQDVALRCDPISGHVSLFWYQQALGQGPEFLTYFQNEAQLDKSGLPSDRFFAERPEGSVSTLKIQRTQQEDSAVYLCASSLSTSGSSYEQYFGPGTRLTVT.

The chain couples TRBV4-1 to TRBJ1-2; D uncertain. CDR1 and CDR2 (germline): MGHRA, YSYEKL. Trimming shortened V by 0 bases and J by 1 base, and 12 bases separated the two germline ends. The CDR3 extends over 16 amino acids. This CDR3 reads CASSQEPGVLNYGYTF. The CDR3 bases are TGCGCCAGCAGCCAAGAACCCGGGGTACTTAACTATGGCTACACCTTC.

This chain joins TRBV6-6 and TRBJ2-1; D remains ambiguous. The CDR3 has 13 amino acids. Germline CDR1 reads MNHNY; CDR2 reads SVGAGI (reference sequence). The V and J ends lost 2 bases and 5 bases respectively, with 7 bases between them. CDR3 sequence: CASSYVVDNEQFF. The DNA of the CDR3 is TGTGCCAGCAGTTACGTAGTGGACAATGAGCAGTTCTTC.

This rearrangement joins TRBV5-6 to TRBJ2-5, with D possibly matching TRBD2 (5 bases). The DNA end is a closer match to TRBJ2-7, so the J assignment may be wrong. CDR3 length: 12 amino acids. Germline V lookup: CDR1 SGHDT, CDR2 YYEEEE. This chain's CDR3 is CASSLADYEQYF. CDR3 sequence (DNA): TGTGCCAGCAGCTTAGCGGATTACGAGCAGTACTTC.

CDR3 DNA sequence: TGTGCCAGTAGGGCCAGGGGTACCGTGAACACTGAAGCTTTCTTT. This codes for CASRARGTVNTEAFF. The chain combines TRBV19 with TRBJ1-1, with a weak D call TRBD1 (6 bases). Germline V gene sequence: CDR1 LNHDA, CDR2 SQIVND (reference sequence). There are 15 residues in the CDR3. The V end lost 6 bases, the J end lost 0 bases, and 14 bases lay between the germline ends. The full variable domain, completed using reference TRBV19 and TRBJ1-1, is DGGITQSPKYLFRKEGQNVTLSCEQNLNHDAMYWYRQDPGQGLRLIYYSQIVNDFQKGDIAEGYSVSREKKESFPLTVTSAQKNPTAFYLCASRARGTVNTEAFFGQGTRLTVV.

The rearrangement uses TRBV14 and TRBJ1-2; 7 bases are a match to TRBD1. Trimming cost V 4 bases and J 4 bases; bases outside gene matches: 12. The CDR3 is made up of 16 amino acids. Per the germline V gene, CDR1 is SGHDN and CDR2 is FVKESK. The CDR3 reads CASSLGTGTVLYGYTF. CDR3 nucleotide sequence: TGTGCCAGCAGCCTGGGAACCGGGACAGTACTCTATGGCTACACCTTC.

There are a few counts of this clone. The CDR3 loop reads CASSSTSGRVQYEQYF. CDR3 sequence (DNA): TGTGCCAGCAGCTCGACTAGCGGGAGGGTACAATACGAGCAGTACTTC. The gene calls are TRBV7-9 and TRBJ2-7; TRBD2 matches 14 bases. Per germline, CDR1 SEHNR and CDR2 FQNEAQ (reference sequence). V lost 4 bases, J lost 4 bases, and 6 bases stayed unmatched. The CDR3 is 16 amino acids. The whole variable domain, filled in from reference TRBV7-9 and TRBJ2-7, reads DTGVSQNPRHKITKRGQNVTFRCDPISEHNRLYWYRQTLGQGPEFLTYFQNEAQLEKSRLLSDRFSAERPKGSFSTLEIQRTEQGDSAMYLCASSSTSGRVQYEQYFGPGTRLTVT.

CDR3: CASSLVAGTYNEQFF. In DNA, the CDR3 is TGTGCCAGCAGCTTAGTGGCAGGGACCTACAATGAGCAGTTCTTC. This chain links TRBV7-8 with TRBJ2-1; D might be TRBD1 (5 bases). This CDR3 region has 15 residues. CDR1 SGHVS and CDR2 FQNEAQ come from the germline V gene. The germline V and J ends were trimmed by 1 base and 2 bases, with 9 bases remaining between them.

The chain uses TRBV7-2 and TRBJ1-1, with TRBD1 matching 8 bases. The ends lost 5 bases at V and 3 bases at J; junction bases unmatched: 5. Germline V lookup: CDR1 SGHTA, CDR2 FQGNSA. This CDR3 has 14 residues. The CDR3 bases are TGTGCCAGCAGCCCCCAGACAGGGGACACTGAAGCTTTCTTT. It is translated as CASSPQTGDTEAFF.

This clone is a singleton in its sample. The rearrangement joins TRBV6-1 to TRBJ2-7, with 7 bases matching TRBD1. The CDR3 contains 15 residues. V lost 2 bases, J lost 3 bases, and 7 bases stayed unmatched. CDR1 MNHNS and CDR2 SASEGT come from the germline V gene. CDR3 sequence (DNA): TGTGCCAGCAGTGAACCAAGGGACAGCTTCTACGAGCAGTACTTC. This sequence encodes CASSEPRDSFYEQYF.

The chain is built from TRBV4-1 and TRBJ2-1; TRBD2 matches 10 bases. Germline V lookup: CDR1 MGHRA, CDR2 YSYEKL. This CDR3 spans 17 amino acids. V trimming: 1 base; J trimming: 3 bases; junction bases outside the gene matches: 6. The CDR3 sequence is CASSQAQLAGIYNEQFF. Written as DNA, the CDR3 is TGCGCCAGCAGCCAAGCCCAACTAGCGGGGATCTACAATGAGCAGTTCTTC.

The genes are TRBV11-2 and TRBJ1-2, with TRBD1 as a possible D gene (5 bases). Between the trimmed V and J ends, which lost 5 bases and 1 base, there was a span of 17 bases. Germline values: CDR1 SGHAT, CDR2 FQNNGV. This CDR3 has 16 amino acids. This chain's CDR3 is CASSPREGRLNYGYTF. In DNA form, the CDR3 reads TGTGCCAGCAGCCCGCGGGAGGGACGCCTTAACTATGGCTACACCTTC.

CDR3 nucleotides: TGTGCCAGCAACCCGGGACAGGGGGCGGGTGGCTACACCTTC. This codes for CASNPGQGAGGYTF. V is TRBV6-1 and J is TRBJ1-2, with TRBD1 matching 12 bases. This CDR3 has 14 amino acids. Germline trimming cut 7 bases from V and 7 bases from J; bases unmatched to any gene: 7. Germline lookup yields CDR1 MNHNS and CDR2 SASEGT.